These 27 T cell receptor beta chains were sequenced from one sample in a study of shared clonotypes between healthy human individuals. Here immunoSEQ multiplex PCR was the method, and the copy in TCRdb shows in-frame clones only, minus some. The data contain around 2.5 million clones, under 95% of them singletons. Sequenced: naive CD4+ T cells from PBMCs. Subset here: CD45RA+ positively selected. The origin of the receptors is a man younger than 35 in good health. Some clones in this sample may be carry-over from other donors' samples.

Worth noting for this clone: The sample carries other DNA sequences with the same CDR3. V and J are TRBV7-2 and TRBJ1-2, with a tentative D call TRBD1 (5 bases). In germline, CDR1 is SGHTA, CDR2 FQGNSA. V gave up 5 bases and J gave up 5 bases, with 12 bases separating them. The CDR3 extends over 13 amino acids. This CDR3 reads CASSLGTDYGYTF. Written as DNA, the CDR3 is TGTGCCAGCAGCCTAGGGACGGATTATGGCTACACCTTC.

V is TRBV30 and J is TRBJ1-4, with D uncertain. The CDR3 extends over 15 amino acids. The germline gives CDR1 GTSNPN, CDR2 SVGIG (reference sequence). Trimming stripped 1 base from V and 8 bases from J, with 17 bases between. CDR3 bases: TGTGCCTGGAGTGGGGATACGGGTATTATGGAAAAACTGTTTTTT. Translation: CAWSGDTGIMEKLFF.

In its sample, this clone was seen once. The same CDR3 is also encoded by other DNA sequences in this sample. The rearrangement links TRBV7-9 to TRBJ2-3; no firm D call. With 5 bases removed from V and 1 base from J, the gap between germline ends came to 7 bases. This CDR3 comprises 13 residues. Germline CDR1 is SEHNR and CDR2 is FQNEAQ (reference sequence). The CDR3 sequence is CASSASGTDTQYF. In DNA, the CDR3 is TGTGCCAGCAGCGCCTCCGGCACAGATACGCAGTATTTT.

This chain connects TRBV25-1 to TRBJ2-5; D is ambiguous. CDR1 is MGHDK and CDR2 is SYGVNS in the germline V gene. CDR3 length equals 14 residues. The V and J ends lost 0 bases and 5 bases respectively, with 10 bases between them. DNA for the CDR3: TGTGCCAGCAGTGAATATGTTCCCCAGGAGACCCAGTACTTC. Its translation: CASSEYVPQETQYF.

In DNA form, the CDR3 reads TGCAGCGCGTCAGGGACGCCTGGGAGCTCTGGGGCCAACGTCCTGACTTTC. Translation: CSASGTPGSSGANVLTF. This sequence joins TRBV29-1 and TRBJ2-6, with D possibly being TRBD1 or TRBD2 (5 bases each). The V and J ends lost 7 bases and 0 bases respectively, with 19 bases between them. The CDR3 totals 17 residues. Germline V gene data show CDR1 as SQVTM and CDR2 as ANQGSEA.

The chain joins TRBV27 to TRBJ1-6, with 10 bases lining up with TRBD1. The V gene's germline CDR1 is MNHEY and CDR2 SMNVEV (reference sequence). With 4 bases clipped from V and 10 bases from J, the junction kept 7 bases outside the gene matches. This CDR3 is built from 15 residues. The DNA for the CDR3 is TGTGCCAGCAGTTCCTTGACAGGGGGCTCCTCACCCCTCCACTTT. This encodes CASSSLTGGSSPLHF.

This chain uses TRBV28 with TRBJ1-2; 10 nucleotides line up with TRBD1. The ends lost 8 bases at V and 4 bases at J; junction bases unmatched: 10. From germline, CDR1 is MDHEN and CDR2 SYDVKM. CDR3 length: 15 residues. This chain's CDR3 is CASGTGTGAGYGYTF. In DNA form, the CDR3 reads TGTGCCAGCGGGACCGGGACAGGGGCTGGCTATGGCTACACCTTC.

For this clone: No DNA is shown, since the ends of the CDR3 on it are uncertain; the CDR3 is the one TCRdb lists. The chain is built from TRBV7-8 and TRBJ2-1; the table calls TRBD2, which could not be checked here. The CDR3 is 14 residues long, counting both termini. Per germline, CDR1 SGHVS and CDR2 FQNEAQ. The CDR3 here is CASSFPVAGGSEFF.

The chain recombines TRBV7-7 with TRBJ2-5; D is possibly TRBD2 (5 bases). The germline V gene has CDR1 SSHAT and CDR2 FNYEAQ (reference sequence). Trimming left V 2 bases short and J 0 bases short, with 16 bases between. This CDR3 has 17 residues. The CDR3 nucleotides are TGTGCCAGCAGCTTATCTAGCCCGGGCGGAAACCAAGAGACCCAGTACTTC. Its translation: CASSLSSPGGNQETQYF.

The chain employs TRBV9 and TRBJ2-1; D possibly corresponds to TRBD2 (6 bases). Trimming stripped 4 bases from V and 1 base from J, with 12 bases between. Germline-derived CDR1 and CDR2 are SGDLS and YYNGEE. CDR3 size: 15 residues. The CDR3 reads CASSLVADSYNEQFF. In DNA form, the CDR3 reads TGTGCCAGCAGCCTCGTAGCGGATTCCTACAATGAGCAGTTCTTC.

This chain links TRBV6-1 with TRBJ1-4; tentative D call: TRBD1 (5 bases). This CDR3 has 15 residues. Germline assignment: CDR1 MNHNS and CDR2 SASEGT. Trimming shortened V by 8 bases and J by 4 bases, and 17 bases separated the two germline ends. The CDR3 loop reads CASQDRVRVNEKLFF. For the CDR3, the DNA is TGTGCCAGCCAAGATCGGGTCAGGGTTAATGAAAAACTGTTTTTT.

The CDR3 sequence is CASSEQGGRTDTQYF. The CDR3 coding sequence is TGTGCCAGCAGCGAACAGGGAGGGAGGACAGATACGCAGTATTTT. This rearrangement joins TRBV6-1 to TRBJ2-3; possibly TRBD2 for D (7 bases). V was cut by 6 bases and J by 3 bases, with 16 bases left in between. The CDR3 totals 15 residues. Germline V lookup: CDR1 MNHNS, CDR2 SASEGT.

This chain links TRBV21-1 with TRBJ1-3. TRBV21-1 is annotated as a pseudogene. CDR3 size: 16 residues. CDR3 sequence: CASRNFIKLQGNTIYF. The CDR3 nucleotides read TGTGCCAGCAGGAATTTTATTAAACTACAGGGAAACACCATATATTTT.

The J gene is TRBJ2-1, the V gene TRBV28; either TRBD1 or TRBD2 may fit D (5 bases each). Looked up from germline, CDR1 is MDHEN and CDR2 is SYDVKM. Deletions cut 4 bases from V and 5 bases from J, with 12 bases between. The CDR3 consists of 14 residues. The CDR3: CASSSTRGDNEQFF. The DNA for the CDR3 is TGTGCCAGCAGTTCCACCAGAGGGGACAATGAGCAGTTCTTC.

The chain has TRBV5-6 and TRBJ2-3, with D tentatively TRBD1 or TRBD2 (7 bases each). Germline assignment: CDR1 SGHDT and CDR2 YYEEEE. Trimming left V 7 bases short and J 2 bases short, with 11 bases between. The CDR3 length is 13 residues. The DNA of the CDR3 is TGTGCCAGCGGGGAGGGGGCCACAGATACGCAGTATTTT. This translates into CASGEGATDTQYF.

V is TRBV2 and J is TRBJ1-3; tentative D call: TRBD1 (5 bases). This CDR3 comprises 15 residues. V was trimmed by 11 bases and J by 2 bases, leaving 19 bases between them. Germline V lookup: CDR1 SNHLY, CDR2 FYNNEI. CDR3 region: CARPPLGLPGNTIYF. In DNA, the CDR3 is TGTGCCCGCCCGCCCTTGGGGCTCCCTGGAAACACCATATATTTT.

The chain employs TRBV18 and TRBJ2-7; D might be TRBD1 (6 bases). Germline V CDR1 and CDR2: KGHSH, LQKENI. V lost 5 bases to trimming and J lost 4 bases, with 12 bases between them. The CDR3 extends over 13 amino acids. The CDR3 DNA reads TGTGCCAGCTCAACCAACCAGGGGTACGAGCAGTACTTC. Translating gives CASSTNQGYEQYF.

J is TRBJ2-1 and V is TRBV27, with 7 bases matching TRBD2. The CDR3 extends over 14 amino acids. The germline V gene encodes CDR1 MNHEY and CDR2 SMNVEV (reference sequence). With 8 bases clipped from V and 3 bases from J, the junction kept 7 bases outside the gene matches. The CDR3 DNA reads TGTGCCAGCGGAAGAGCGGGGTTCTACAATGAGCAGTTCTTC. As protein: CASGRAGFYNEQFF.

The chain couples TRBV9 to TRBJ2-5; perhaps TRBD1 as D (7 bases). Trimming cost V 0 bases and J 5 bases, with 17 bases left between them. The CDR3 totals 16 residues. Germline V gene data show CDR1 as SGDLS and CDR2 as YYNGEE. For the CDR3, the DNA is TGTGCCAGCAGCGTAGTCGGAGGGGGCGCTTGGGAGACCCAGTACTTC. Translation: CASSVVGGGAWETQYF.

This chain links TRBV4-1 with TRBJ2-5; possibly TRBD1 or TRBD2 for D (5 bases each). The J call may be mistaken, given a closer DNA end match to TRBJ2-7. Germline CDR1 MGHRA, CDR2 YSYEKL. CDR3 size: 17 residues. In DNA form, the CDR3 reads TGCGCCAGCAGCCAAGGGGACGTTTTCAGGGCGTCCTACGAGCAGTACTTC. This gives the protein CASSQGDVFRASYEQYF.

The rearrangement links TRBV28 to TRBJ1-1; weak D call: TRBD1 (5 bases). The CDR3 spans 13 residues. Germline V lookup: CDR1 MDHEN, CDR2 SYDVKM. V lost 4 bases and J 3 bases, leaving 9 bases between the germline ends. CDR3 in amino acids: CASSSGPHTEAFF. The DNA for the CDR3 is TGTGCCAGCAGTTCAGGGCCCCACACTGAAGCTTTCTTT. The whole variable domain, filled in from reference TRBV28 and TRBJ1-1, reads DVKVTQSSRYLVKRTGEKVFLECVQDMDHENMFWYRQDPGLGLRLIYFSYDVKMKEKGDIPEGYSVSREKKERFSLILESASTNQTSMYLCASSSGPHTEAFFGQGTRLTVV.

The chain links TRBV27 to TRBJ2-2; D tentatively fits TRBD1 or TRBD2 (5 bases each). V lost 3 bases and J lost 2, with 10 bases in between. The CDR3 sequence is 15 residues long. Per the germline V gene, CDR1 is MNHEY and CDR2 is SMNVEV (reference sequence). CDR3 region: CASSFDRLNTGELFF. Here the CDR3 DNA reads TGTGCCAGCAGTTTCGACAGACTAAACACCGGGGAGCTGTTTTTT.

V usage is TRBV6-5 and J usage is TRBJ1-6; D call uncertain. Germline V gene lookup returns CDR1 MNHEY and CDR2 SVGAGI. The CDR3 has 15 amino acids. V was pared by 1 base and J by 11 bases, with 15 bases between. The DNA of the CDR3 is TGTGCCAGCAGTTACTTTTCTAACCAGGCGGCACCCCTCCACTTT. It translates to CASSYFSNQAAPLHF.

This rearrangement joins TRBV2 to TRBJ2-3; TRBD1 matches at 12 bases. This CDR3 comprises 15 residues. V lost 5 bases and J lost 6; bases outside the gene matches: 6. Per germline, CDR1 SNHLY and CDR2 FYNNEI. The CDR3 loop is CASSKTGQGADTQYF. The CDR3 DNA sequence: TGTGCCAGCAGTAAGACGGGACAGGGGGCCGATACGCAGTATTTT.

The chain has TRBV7-6 and TRBJ2-1; 8 bases are shared with TRBD1. Germline V CDR1 and CDR2: SGHVS, FNYEAQ. The CDR3 totals 15 residues. The V and J ends lost 5 bases and 10 bases, in that order; junction bases with no gene match: 13. The CDR3 nucleotides read TGTGCCAGCAGCGTCACCGGGACAGGAACTACGGAGCAGTTCTTC. Translated, it gives CASSVTGTGTTEQFF.

The chain is built from TRBV5-5 and TRBJ1-1; 10 bases are shared with TRBD1. The CDR3 length is 15 residues. V dropped 3 bases and J dropped 4; count of bases not matched to a gene: 6. Germline V gene lookup returns CDR1 SGHKS and CDR2 YYEKEE (reference sequence). In nucleotides, the CDR3 is TGTGCCAGCAGCTCCCGGGACAGGGGAAGCACTGAAGCTTTCTTT. Encoded protein: CASSSRDRGSTEAFF.

This chain links TRBV6-5 with TRBJ1-1, with a possible D match to TRBD1 (6 bases). V was cut by 7 bases and J by 4 bases, with 13 bases left in between. The germline V gene encodes CDR1 MNHEY and CDR2 SVGAGI. This CDR3 has 13 residues. CDR3 in DNA: TGTGCCAGCACTGGGGGGCCTGGCACTGAAGCTTTCTTT. Translation: CASTGGPGTEAFF.